The T cell receptor beta chain under discussion was sequenced for a study of human T cells and chemical hapten exposure. About the research overall: Patch tests applied 0.01% DPC to the upper back, read at 6 days. The study enrolled mostly female patients with alopecia areata, totalis or universalis.

CDR3 length equals 16 residues. J lost 2 bases, V lost 0 bases, and 7 bases had no gene match. The germline V gene has CDR1 DFQATT and CDR2 SNEGSKA (reference sequence). Documented time point: pre-sensitization, week 0. The treatment was: therapeutic diphenylcyclopropenone sensitization with weekly scalp DPC. The study enrolled 18 to 70-year-old alopecia patients suitable for DPC. The study extracted total RNA from unfractionated whole blood. TCRdb analysed the RACE reads with MiXCR anew, one entry per CDR3 protein. The table lists roughly 260,000 distinct CDR3 sequences, around 9.3% of them singletons. There are a few counts of this clonotype.

The receptor's source is a woman in her thirties or forties with alopecia areata. Some clones in this sample may be carry-over from other donors' samples. Material: whole blood, obtained in connection with sensitization to the hapten diphenylcyclopropenone (DPC). The rearrangement joins TRBV20-1 to TRBJ2-1; 7 bases are a match to TRBD2. The CDR3 DNA is TGCAGTGCTAGAGATGGAGGCGGGAGCACCTACAATGAGCAGTTCTTC. The encoded protein is CSARDGGGSTYNEQFF.